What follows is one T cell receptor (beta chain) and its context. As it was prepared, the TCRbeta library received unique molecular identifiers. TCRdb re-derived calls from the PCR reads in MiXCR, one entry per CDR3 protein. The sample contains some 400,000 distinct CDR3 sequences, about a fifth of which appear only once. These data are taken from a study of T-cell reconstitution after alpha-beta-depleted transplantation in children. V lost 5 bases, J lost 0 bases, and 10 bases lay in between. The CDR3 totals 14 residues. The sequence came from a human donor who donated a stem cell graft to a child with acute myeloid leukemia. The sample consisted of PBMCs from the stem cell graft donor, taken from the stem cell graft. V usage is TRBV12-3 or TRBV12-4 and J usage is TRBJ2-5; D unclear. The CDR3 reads CASSRTQNQETQYF. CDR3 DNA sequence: TGTGCCAGCAGTCGGACCCAAAACCAAGAGACCCAGTACTTC.